The 20 T cell receptor beta chains below were found in one sample sequenced in a study of identical twins. TCRdb redid the calling of the 5' RACE reads with MiXCR, one entry per CDR3 protein. This sample has 1.5 million to 2 million distinct CDR3 sequences; under 35% occur once, and the top ten carry approximately 0.25%. The sequenced material came from cord blood. The receptor source for this set is a newborn girl in good health.

This clonotype was counted a few times. In nucleotides, the CDR3 is TGTGCTAGTGGTCCCGGACAGGTAGCTCACAATGAGCAGTTCTTC. This translates into CASGPGQVAHNEQFF. The rearrangement uses TRBV12-5 and TRBJ2-1; the match to TRBD1 covers 7 bases. This CDR3 is built from 15 residues. Trimming cost V 5 bases and J 5 bases; bases outside gene matches: 9. CDR1 and CDR2 (germline): LGHNT, FRNRAP.

The rearrangement links TRBV5-1 to TRBJ2-3; 7 nucleotides align to TRBD2. The length of the CDR3 is 16 residues. With 1 base clipped from V and 4 bases from J, the junction kept 9 bases outside the gene matches. Germline loops: CDR1 SGHRS, CDR2 YFSETQ. The CDR3 DNA reads as TGCGCCAGCAGCTTGCCACTAGCGAATGTGGCAGATACGCAGTATTTT. Its translation: CASSLPLANVADTQYF.

CDR3 DNA: TGTGCCAGCAGGCCTAGCAGAGTTTTAGCGGCCAATGAGCAGTACTTC. This sequence encodes CASRPSRVLAANEQYF. The chain has TRBV6-2 or TRBV6-3 and TRBJ2-7; D may be TRBD2 (6 bases). The CDR3 sequence is 16 residues long. Germline-derived CDR1 and CDR2 are MNHEY and SVGEGT. Trimming took off 6 bases at V and 7 bases at J, with 25 bases between the two ends.

This clonotype was recorded a few times. This chain connects TRBV7-9 to TRBJ1-1; no firm D call. CDR1 SEHNR and CDR2 FQNEAQ come from the germline V gene (reference sequence). Trimming took off 4 bases at V and 4 bases at J, with 13 bases between the two ends. The CDR3 runs 14 residues. The CDR3 spells CASSSRGIPTEAFF. The CDR3 DNA is TGTGCCAGCAGCTCTCGCGGGATACCCACTGAAGCTTTCTTT.

Turning to this clonotype: A much more abundant neighbour one base away suggests this may be a read error. V usage is TRBV29-1 and J usage is TRBJ2-5, with D possibly being TRBD2 (6 bases). Trimming cost V 3 bases and J 2 bases, with 10 bases left between them. The CDR3 length is 13 residues. Looked up from germline, CDR1 is SQVTM and CDR2 is ANQGSEA. CDR3 protein: CSVEGGKQETQYF. CDR3 in DNA: TGCAGCGTTGAGGGGGGTAAGCAAGAGACCCAGTACTTC. Based on the CDR3 plus reference TRBV29-1 and TRBJ2-5, the full variable domain is SAVISQKPSRDICQRGTSLTIQCQVDSQVTMMFWYRQQPGQSLTLIATANQGSEATYESGFVIDKFPISRPNLTFSTLTVSNMSPEDSSIYLCSVEGGKQETQYFGPGTRLLVL.

The CDR3 protein is CSARNGGQPQHF. The CDR3 DNA reads as TGCAGTGCTAGAAACGGTGGTCAGCCCCAGCATTTT. V is TRBV20-1 and J is TRBJ1-5; no firm D call. The germline CDR1 and CDR2 sequences are DFQATT and SNEGSKA (reference sequence). V lost 2 bases and J lost 6, with 8 bases in between. The CDR3 has 12 residues.

Only a few counts were recorded for this clonotype. The rearrangement joins TRBV5-6 to TRBJ2-3; D is perhaps TRBD1 or TRBD2 (5 bases each). V lost 1 base and J 7 bases, leaving 16 bases between the germline ends. This CDR3 is 15 amino acids long. Germline V CDR1 and CDR2: SGHDT, YYEEEE. CDR3 region: CASSLPGTAVNTQYF. Written as DNA, the CDR3 is TGTGCCAGCAGCTTGCCCGGGACCGCAGTCAATACGCAGTATTTT.

V is TRBV12-3 or TRBV12-4 and J is TRBJ2-3; D unclear. CDR3 size: 15 residues. Trimming removed 5 bases from V and 2 bases from J, with 14 bases in between. For the CDR3, the DNA is TGTGCCAGCAGTCTTTCATCGGAGAACACAGATACGCAGTATTTT. It translates to CASSLSSENTDTQYF.

The V call is TRBV24-1, the J call TRBJ2-7; D is uncertain. V dropped 5 bases and J dropped 0 bases, with 7 bases sitting between them. The germline CDR1 and CDR2 sequences are KGHDR and SFDVKD. The CDR3 runs to 13 residues. The CDR3 here is CATSVDNSYEQYF. In nucleotides, the CDR3 is TGTGCCACCAGTGTCGACAACTCCTACGAGCAGTACTTC.

The chain links TRBV7-2 to TRBJ2-1; no firm D call. The J call may be wrong; the DNA end is better matched by TRBJ2-7. Per germline, CDR1 SGHTA and CDR2 FQGNSA. The CDR3 consists of 13 residues. CDR3 sequence: CASSSSNYNEQYF. The DNA of the CDR3 is TGTGCCAGCAGCTCCTCCAACTACAATGAGCAGTACTTC.

This clonotype came up a few times. The chain has TRBV5-1 and TRBJ2-7; 14 positions agree with TRBD2. Gene TRBJ2-5 matches the end of the DNA better, so the J call may be wrong. This CDR3 region has 16 residues. Per germline, CDR1 SGHRS and CDR2 YFSETQ. This chain's CDR3 is CASSLGTSGGTKTQYF. The DNA of the CDR3 is TGCGCCAGCAGCTTGGGGACTAGCGGGGGGACGAAGACCCAGTACTTC.

Turning to this clonotype: Since a much larger clone is just one base distant, this may be a read error. The rearrangement uses TRBV19 and TRBJ1-2, with 9 bases lining up with TRBD1. V gave up 11 bases and J gave up 4 bases; unmatched junction bases: 2. This CDR3 is built from 11 residues. Germline V gene sequence: CDR1 LNHDA, CDR2 SQIVND (reference sequence). The CDR3 spells CALTGGYGYTF. CDR3 DNA sequence: TGTGCCTTGACAGGGGGCTATGGCTACACCTTC.

This clonotype was recorded a few times. The J gene is TRBJ1-1, the V gene TRBV7-9; 8 bases line up with TRBD1. The CDR3 is 13 residues long. Germline loops: CDR1 SEHNR, CDR2 FQNEAQ (reference sequence). V gave up 1 base and J gave up 10 bases; unmatched junction bases: 5. The CDR3 here is CASSLEGTGGAFF. DNA of the CDR3: TGTGCCAGCAGCTTAGAAGGAACAGGGGGAGCTTTCTTT.

This chain connects TRBV7-2 to TRBJ2-5, with 7 bases matching TRBD2. Germline V CDR1 and CDR2: SGHTA, FQGNSA. The CDR3 spans 16 residues. Trimming removed 0 bases from V and 11 bases from J; junction bases left unmatched: 15. The CDR3 sequence is CASSLAGTTYYNEQYF. The CDR3 bases are TGTGCCAGCAGCTTAGCAGGGACTACCTATTACAATGAGCAGTACTTC.

This clonotype was picked up a small number of times. This chain uses TRBV4-1 with TRBJ2-7, with D perhaps matching TRBD1 (6 bases). Trimming removed 2 bases at V and 3 bases at J, with 20 bases between. The CDR3 is 17 amino acids. The germline V gene has CDR1 MGHRA and CDR2 YSYEKL. The CDR3 region has the DNA TGCGCCAGCAGCCAACCGGAAGCAGGGGCTATCCTCTACGAGCAGTACTTC. Translated: CASSQPEAGAILYEQYF.

About this clonotype itself: A far larger clone is just one base off, so this is likely a read error. This chain connects TRBV4-2 to TRBJ2-3; 12 nucleotides align to TRBD2. This CDR3 is built from 15 residues. Per germline, CDR1 LGHNA and CDR2 YNFKEQ. This CDR3 reads CASSPTSGGTDTPYF. The DNA for the CDR3 is TGTGCCAGCAGCCCGACTAGCGGGGGCACAGATACGCCGTATTTT.

This clonotype has only one observation. A much larger clone sits a single nucleotide away, making a read error possible. The J gene is TRBJ1-1, the V gene TRBV9; no reliable D call. CDR1 and CDR2 (germline): SGDLS, YYNGEE. This CDR3 contains 13 residues. Trimming removed 3 bases from V and 1 base from J, with 7 bases in between. The CDR3 loop is CASSAVRNTEAFF. CDR3 bases: TGTGCCAGCAGCGCGGTCAGGAACACTGAAGCTTTCTTT.

This chain links TRBV2 with TRBJ1-6; D not resolved. Trimming removed 2 bases at V and 2 bases at J, with 10 bases between. There are 16 residues in the CDR3. Germline-derived CDR1 and CDR2 are SNHLY and FYNNEI. CDR3 in amino acids: CASSERLSPYNSPLHF. For the CDR3, the DNA is TGTGCCAGCAGTGAACGGCTTAGCCCCTATAATTCACCCCTCCACTTT.

This clonotype was detected only a few times. The rearrangement joins TRBV7-9 to TRBJ1-5; D uncertain. Germline V gene lookup returns CDR1 SEHNR and CDR2 FQNEAQ (reference sequence). The length of the CDR3 is 15 residues. V dropped 5 bases and J dropped 0 bases, with 11 bases sitting between them. CDR3 nucleotide sequence: TGTGCCAGCAGCGGCGGGAGTCATAGCAATCAGCCCCAGCATTTT. Its protein product is CASSGGSHSNQPQHF.

The sample holds a few counts of this clonotype. This chain connects TRBV27 to TRBJ1-2; D perhaps matches TRBD1 (6 bases). Trimming removed 5 bases at V and 3 bases at J, with 10 bases between. Germline CDR1 reads MNHEY; CDR2 reads SMNVEV (reference sequence). The CDR3 totals 13 residues. In nucleotides, the CDR3 is TGTGCCAGCAGTGTACAGGGAGACTATGGCTACACCTTC. It encodes CASSVQGDYGYTF.